This paragraph reports one T cell receptor beta chain. Antigen: not known. Using immunoSEQ multiplex PCR, the repertoire was profiled, and TCRdb retains in-frame clones only, with some absent. The sample yields some 45,000 clones, 75% to 85% seen once. The sample originates from a study of PD-L1 blockade in urothelial cancer. The germline gives CDR1 SGHTA, CDR2 FQGNSA. This CDR3 spans 15 amino acids. Trimming took off 3 bases at V and 1 base at J, with 13 bases between the two ends. Broader study findings: By 3 weeks, tumor-associated blood clones had expanded more in durable-benefit patients.

Time point here: pretreatment peripheral blood. Individual patients had between 1 and 8 samples, taken pretreatment and on-treatment. The chain uses TRBV7-2 and TRBJ2-7; the D is unclear. Specimen: PBMCs, collected around atezolizumab (anti-PD-L1) treatment. This TCR came from a man between 60 and 75 years old with urothelial cancer. The CDR3 DNA reads TGTGCCAGCAGCTTCGATTCAGGTGGGTCCTACGAGCAGTACTTC. Amino acid sequence: CASSFDSGGSYEQYF.